This T cell receptor beta chain is drawn from a study of cytomegalovirus exposure and HLA in healthy donors. About the research overall: From HLA-typed donors, an early data release held 70 million to 100 million unique TCRs. Findings of the study overall: CMV serostatus was the only recorded immune exposure for donors. Reportedly, a later analysis found an Asian-associated ancestry cluster had fewer N-insertions than the roughly 700-donor mean. Indistinguishable V segments, including TRBV6-2 and TRBV6-3, were excluded.

Amplification used 60 Vbeta primers and 13 Jbeta primers. Assay used: immunoSEQ multiplex PCR; TCRdb lists only in-frame clones, some missing. In the table there are about 180,000 clones, less than 85% of which are singletons. Germline CDR1 reads MNHEY; CDR2 reads SVGAGI. V lost 6 bases and J lost 12; bases outside the gene matches: 12. The CDR3 has 13 amino acids. This clone was counted only a few times. The antigen remains undetermined. Sequencing was done on a sample of PBMCs. This clonotype originated in a man between 35 and 55 years old in good health and CMV-seronegative. The chain couples TRBV6-5 to TRBJ1-2; 8 nucleotides line up with TRBD1. CDR3 in amino acids: CASSPVDRDGNTF. The CDR3, as DNA: TGTGCCAGCAGCCCCGTGGACAGGGATGGGAACACCTTC.